One and the same sample provided the 18 T cell receptor beta chains below, sequenced in a study of CD8 T cells in Susac syndrome. cDNA came from about 0.51 to 1 ug RNA primed by random hexamers. TCRdb re-called the immunoSEQ multiplex PCR reads through MiXCR, storing one row per CDR3 protein. In the table there are roughly 200,000 distinct CDR3 sequences, roughly 94% of which are singletons. The material sequenced was CD4+ T cells from PBMCs. Receptor source: a human donor with Susac syndrome.

The rearrangement uses TRBV7-9 and TRBJ2-3; D is possibly TRBD1 (5 bases). CDR3 length: 14 amino acids. Germline V gives CDR1 SEHNR, CDR2 FQNEAQ (reference sequence). Trimming shortened V by 5 bases and J by 4 bases, and 13 bases separated the two germline ends. DNA of the CDR3: TGTGCCAGCAGCCCCCCGACAGTCCCAGATACGCAGTATTTT. As protein: CASSPPTVPDTQYF. The complete variable domain, with remaining parts taken from reference TRBV7-9 and TRBJ2-3, reads DTGVSQNPRHKITKRGQNVTFRCDPISEHNRLYWYRQTLGQGPEFLTYFQNEAQLEKSRLLSDRFSAERPKGSFSTLEIQRTEQGDSAMYLCASSPPTVPDTQYFGPGTRLTVL.

The J gene is TRBJ2-7, the V gene TRBV7-2; a possible D gene is TRBD1 (6 bases). The germline CDR1 and CDR2 sequences are SGHTA and FQGNSA. The CDR3 is 16 amino acids. Trimming left V 5 bases short and J 4 bases short, with 21 bases between. In nucleotides, the CDR3 is TGTGCCAGCAGCCTTAGTGTTCCGACAGGCTCATACGAGCAGTACTTC. This translates into CASSLSVPTGSYEQYF.

This clonotype appeared once. J is TRBJ2-1 and V is TRBV18; either TRBD1 or TRBD2 may supply D (5 bases each). V dropped 7 bases and J dropped 6 bases, with 22 bases sitting between them. Germline CDR1 KGHSH, CDR2 LQKENI. The CDR3 loop spans 16 amino acids. The CDR3 region is CASLPGTPERANEQFF. DNA of the CDR3: TGTGCCAGCTTACCCGGGACCCCAGAAAGGGCCAATGAGCAGTTCTTC.

The V and J genes are TRBV7-2 and TRBJ1-1; D remains ambiguous. The CDR3 extends over 12 amino acids. Trimming shortened V by 4 bases and J by 9 bases, and 12 bases separated the two germline ends. The V gene's germline CDR1 is SGHTA and CDR2 FQGNSA. The CDR3 DNA is TGTGCCAGCAGCTCCCAGACTGGGAAAGCTTTCTTT. Protein product: CASSSQTGKAFF.

V and J are TRBV20-1 and TRBJ2-5; 8 bases are shared with TRBD2. This CDR3 contains 13 residues. Per germline, CDR1 DFQATT and CDR2 SNEGSKA (reference sequence). Losses at the gene ends were 3 bases for V and 5 bases for J; bases not matched to a gene: 5. CDR3 in DNA: TGCAGTGCTAGGGGGACTAGTCGGGAGACCCAGTACTTC. Translation gives CSARGTSRETQYF.

This sequence joins TRBV6-5 and TRBJ2-2, with a tentative D call TRBD2 (5 bases). V was shortened by 5 bases and J by 1 base, with 11 bases between the two germline ends. CDR1 and CDR2 (germline): MNHEY, SVGAGI. The CDR3 has 15 residues. CDR3 sequence (DNA): TGTGCCAGCAGTCCCGGAGGACTGAACACCGGGGAGCTGTTTTTT. Translation gives CASSPGGLNTGELFF.

The genes are TRBV12-3 or TRBV12-4 and TRBJ1-4; 8 bases map to TRBD1. This CDR3 spans 15 amino acids. V was clipped by 6 bases and J by 5 bases; unmatched bases: 8. The CDR3, as DNA: TGTGCCAGCAGCCGGAACGGACAGGGAAATGAAAAACTGTTTTTT. It codes for CASSRNGQGNEKLFF.

The chain carries TRBV2 and TRBJ2-1; D gene ambiguous. This CDR3 contains 14 residues. CDR1 SNHLY and CDR2 FYNNEI come from the germline V gene. V was cut by 6 bases and J by 0 bases, with 9 bases left in between. CDR3 sequence: CASRTGLSYNEQFF. CDR3 in DNA: TGTGCCAGCAGGACTGGGCTCTCCTACAATGAGCAGTTCTTC.

This chain joins TRBV5-1 and TRBJ1-2; D unresolved. CDR1 is SGHRS, CDR2 YFSETQ, per germline. This CDR3 contains 15 residues. Trimming left V 1 base short and J 8 bases short, with 18 bases between. CDR3 nucleotides: TGCGCCAGCAGCTTGACGACCGGGCCGTCTGTGGGCTACACCTTC. This codes for CASSLTTGPSVGYTF.

This chain links TRBV20-1 with TRBJ2-2, with D perhaps matching TRBD1 (6 bases). The V gene's germline CDR1 is DFQATT and CDR2 SNEGSKA (reference sequence). Trimming left V 2 bases short and J 2 bases short, with 15 bases between. The CDR3 covers 16 residues. CDR3 amino acids: CSARITRTVNTGELFF. The CDR3 nucleotides read TGCAGTGCTAGAATAACTCGGACAGTCAACACCGGGGAGCTGTTTTTT.

This clonotype was seen a handful of times. The chain employs TRBV20-1 and TRBJ1-5; 7 bases match TRBD1. The CDR3 is 13 amino acids. Trimming at V came to 3 bases and at J to 4 bases, leaving 3 bases not matched to a gene. The germline CDR1 and CDR2 sequences are DFQATT and SNEGSKA (reference sequence). The CDR3 spells CSASRTGNQPQHF. The CDR3 bases are TGCAGTGCTAGCAGGACAGGTAATCAGCCCCAGCATTTT.

V is TRBV20-1 and J is TRBJ1-5, with a weak D call TRBD1 (5 bases). CDR3 length: 14 amino acids. V gave up 7 bases and J gave up 5 bases, with 18 bases separating them. Germline V lookup: CDR1 DFQATT, CDR2 SNEGSKA (reference sequence). The CDR3 spells CSGRVGGVDQPQHF. The CDR3 DNA sequence: TGCAGTGGCCGGGTCGGGGGGGTCGATCAGCCCCAGCATTTT.

CDR3 loop: CSARGDRGETQYF. CDR3 bases: TGCAGTGCTAGAGGGGACAGGGGTGAGACCCAGTACTTC. V and J are TRBV20-1 and TRBJ2-5; 10 bases map to TRBD1. CDR3 length equals 13 residues. Unmatched junction bases numbered 1, after V lost 1 base and J lost 5 bases. Germline assignment: CDR1 DFQATT and CDR2 SNEGSKA (reference sequence).

CDR3 loop: CASSLGGLGHEQFF. The CDR3, as DNA: TGCGCCAGCAGCTTGGGCGGACTCGGGCATGAGCAGTTCTTC. The chain recombines TRBV5-1 with TRBJ2-1, with D tentatively TRBD2 (5 bases). Deletions cut 0 bases from V and 8 bases from J, with 12 bases between. This CDR3 spans 14 amino acids. The V gene's germline CDR1 is SGHRS and CDR2 YFSETQ.

The genes are TRBV2 and TRBJ2-3; D is ambiguous. The germline CDR1 and CDR2 sequences are SNHLY and FYNNEI. Trimming cost V 3 bases and J 4 bases, with 5 bases left between them. CDR3 length equals 12 residues. The CDR3 coding sequence is TGTGCCAGCAGTGAGGCGGCAGATACGCAGTATTTT. It is translated as CASSEAADTQYF.

In DNA form, the CDR3 reads TGCAGCGTTGGCCGAATCGTAAACACTGAAGCTTTCTTT. As protein: CSVGRIVNTEAFF. The rearrangement links TRBV29-1 to TRBJ1-1; D remains ambiguous. Germline V gene data show CDR1 as SQVTM and CDR2 as ANQGSEA. Trimming shortened V by 4 bases and J by 2 bases, and 11 bases separated the two germline ends. The CDR3 has 13 amino acids.

This clonotype appeared a single time. The gene calls are TRBV4-1 and TRBJ2-7; 8 bases are shared with TRBD1. CDR1 and CDR2 (germline): MGHRA, YSYEKL. The V gene end was trimmed by 2 bases and the J gene end by 7 bases; junction bases not matched to a gene: 4. This CDR3 contains 13 residues. The CDR3 spells CASSQRTGREQYF. CDR3 sequence (DNA): TGCGCCAGCAGCCAAAGGACAGGGAGGGAGCAGTACTTC.

The chain links TRBV5-4 to TRBJ2-3; 9 nucleotides agree with TRBD2. CDR3 length: 17 residues. Germline V CDR1 and CDR2: SGHNT, YYREEE (reference sequence). The V segment lost 3 bases and the J segment 8 bases; nucleotides outside the gene matches: 16. This CDR3 is CASSSNPPAGGLGTQYF. The CDR3 nucleotides are TGTGCCAGCAGCTCGAACCCACCTGCGGGAGGGCTTGGTACGCAGTATTTT.